This T cell receptor (beta chain) emerged from a study of blood T cells in healthy people across ages. The V gene's germline CDR1 is KGHDR and CDR2 SFDVKD. This CDR3 is built from 14 residues. J was trimmed by 0 bases and V by 7 bases; bases with no gene match: 4. Next came a second PCR, run for about 6 to 11 cycles, which used a sample-barcoded 5' primer along with a J-beta primer mix. TCRdb reanalysed the 5' RACE reads using MiXCR and keeps one entry per CDR3 protein. The data hold over 550,000 distinct CDR3 sequences, with 25% to 35% observed a single time. V is TRBV24-1 and J is TRBJ2-5; 7 bases are a match to TRBD1. The source material was blood. The receptor was isolated from a woman older than 75 in good health. The CDR3 nucleotides read TGTGCCACCAGCGACAGGGCGAACCAAGAGACCCAGTACTTC. This gives the protein CATSDRANQETQYF.